The rows below give T cell receptor beta chains drawn from one sample of a study of Graves' ophthalmopathy and Graves' hyperthyroidism. TCRdb analysed the multiplex PCR reads with MiXCR anew, one entry per CDR3 protein. The table lists under 400,000 distinct CDR3 sequences, roughly 15% of them singletons, with 9% to 15% in the top ten. The sequenced sample consisted of peripheral blood. The receptor source for this set is an adult man with Graves' ophthalmopathy. Each CDR3 is given with its conserved first and last residue. Fields, in order: CDR3 length, J gene, V gene, clone size, D gene, CDR3 DNA, CDR3 protein. A D gene is named only where the DNA matches it firmly. Size is omitted from some rows. Given values are once, few, many or a class for expanded clones.

length: 15; J: TRBJ1-1; V: TRBV18; size: few; D: .; DNA: TGTGCCAGCTCACCCCGGGCATCAGAGGGAACTGAAGCTTTCTTT; CDR3: CASSPRASEGTEAFF
length: 17; J: TRBJ2-7; V: TRBV7-8; size: .; D: TRBD1; DNA: TGTGCCAGCAGCCCACCCGGCCGGGACAGGGTTCCCTACGAGCAGTACTTC; CDR3: CASSPPGRDRVPYEQYF
length: 14; J: TRBJ2-5; V: TRBV7-2; size: many; D: .; DNA: TGTGCCAGCAGCCAGGGAAATAGGGGGGAGACCCAGTACTTC; CDR3: CASSQGNRGETQYF
length: 18; J: TRBJ2-2; V: TRBV20-1; size: many; D: .; DNA: TGCAGTGCTAGAGATCGGGGCGGATCACTCGGCGGCACCGGGGAGCTGTTTTTT; CDR3: CSARDRGGSLGGTGELFF
length: 13; J: TRBJ2-7; V: TRBV6-1; size: .; D: TRBD1; DNA: TGTGCCAGCAAACCGACAGGGGTCGGCGAGCAGTACTTC; CDR3: CASKPTGVGEQYF
length: 14; J: TRBJ1-1; V: TRBV6-1; size: many; D: .; DNA: TGTGCCAGCAGTAATATCAGAGGAATTACTGAAGCTTTCTTT; CDR3: CASSNIRGITEAFF
length: 11; J: TRBJ2-5; V: TRBV20-1; size: many; D: .; DNA: TGCAGTGCTACCCCTGAGGCGACCCAGTACTTC; CDR3: CSATPEATQYF
length: 12; J: TRBJ1-1; V: TRBV5-1; size: many; D: .; DNA: TGCGCCAGCAGCTTGGGGAGGGGAGAAGCTTTCTTT; CDR3: CASSLGRGEAFF
length: 15; J: TRBJ2-7; V: TRBV6-1; size: many; D: TRBD2; DNA: TGTGCCAGCAGTGTACGGACTAGCGGGACGGGGGAGCAGTACTTC; CDR3: CASSVRTSGTGEQYF
length: 13; J: TRBJ2-7; V: TRBV28; size: many; D: .; DNA: TGTGCCAGCTTGACGGAAGGCTCTCACGAGCAGTACTTC; CDR3: CASLTEGSHEQYF
length: 15; J: TRBJ1-1; V: TRBV12-3/TRBV12-4; size: many; D: TRBD1; DNA: TGTGCCAGCAGGACAGGGGCCCTAGGGAACACTGAAGCTTTCTTT; CDR3: CASRTGALGNTEAFF
length: 13; J: TRBJ2-5; V: TRBV6-1; size: many; D: .; DNA: TGTGCCAGCAGTCCCCAGGGGCCAGAGACCCAGTACTTC; CDR3: CASSPQGPETQYF
length: 11; J: TRBJ2-5; V: TRBV20-1; size: few; D: .; DNA: TGCAGTGCCCCGCCTAAAGAGACCCAGTACTTC; CDR3: CSAPPKETQYF
length: 14; J: TRBJ2-7; V: TRBV20-1; size: many; D: .; DNA: TGCAGTGCTAGAGATGACAGGAAGGCTCGGGAGCAGTACTTC; CDR3: CSARDDRKAREQYF
length: 13; J: TRBJ1-6; V: TRBV6-1; size: many; D: .; DNA: TGTGCCAGCAGTGAAGGGCATAATTCACCCCTCCACTTT; CDR3: CASSEGHNSPLHF
length: 13; J: TRBJ2-7; V: TRBV6-5; size: many; D: TRBD1; DNA: TGTGCCAGCAATACCAGACAGGGGGTCGAGCAGTACTTC; CDR3: CASNTRQGVEQYF
length: 19; J: TRBJ2-6; V: TRBV6-2/TRBV6-3; size: many; D: TRBD2; DNA: TGTGCCAGCAGCCGGACTAGCGGGGGCCCCACCTCTGGGGCCAACGTCCTGACTTTC; CDR3: CASSRTSGGPTSGANVLTF
length: 16; J: TRBJ1-1; V: TRBV12-3/TRBV12-4; size: many; D: .; DNA: TGTGCCAGCACCGATCTCCACAAAGGGGCCGGGACTGAAGCTTTCTTT; CDR3: CASTDLHKGAGTEAFF
length: 16; J: TRBJ1-2; V: TRBV24-1; size: many; D: TRBD1; DNA: TGTGCCACCAGTGATTATACCGGGACAGGTTCAGGTGGCTACACCTTC; CDR3: CATSDYTGTGSGGYTF
length: 15; J: TRBJ1-5; V: TRBV7-9; size: .; D: TRBD1; DNA: TGTGCCAGCAGCTTAGGGACAGGGGGAGCTCAGCCCCAGCATTTT; CDR3: CASSLGTGGAQPQHF
length: 14; J: TRBJ1-5; V: TRBV5-6; size: many; D: .; DNA: TGTGCCAGCAGCTTGATCCGAAGCAATCAGCCCCAGCATTTT; CDR3: CASSLIRSNQPQHF
length: 15; J: TRBJ1-5; V: TRBV30; size: many; D: .; DNA: TGTGCCTGGAGTGTACGAGGGGCGATTTCTCAGCCCCAGCATTTT; CDR3: CAWSVRGAISQPQHF